Presented here are 21 T cell receptor beta chains from one specimen sequenced in a study of T cells after yellow fever vaccination. Each CDR3 protein gets one entry after TCRdb re-called the 5' RACE reads with MiXCR. The table records fewer than 100,000 distinct CDR3 sequences, around 9.8% of them present only once. Sequenced material: CD8+ T cells not binding an NS4B(214-222) dextramer, sorted from PBMCs, taken roughly 14 days after the first yellow fever vaccination. The receptors come from a young man who received the YFV17D yellow fever vaccine.

There are a few counts of this clonotype. The chain carries TRBV28 and TRBJ2-7; 7 nucleotides agree with TRBD1. Germline lookup yields CDR1 MDHEN and CDR2 SYDVKM. The CDR3 is made up of 13 amino acids. Germline trimming cut 3 bases from V and 6 bases from J; bases unmatched to any gene: 5. The chain's CDR3 is CASSLRQGGEQYV. The CDR3 DNA follows: TGTGCCAGCAGTTTGAGACAGGGTGGCGAGCAGTACGTC.

On this clonotype itself: A clone one base away is much larger, so this may be a read error. The rearrangement uses TRBV7-3 and TRBJ1-6; possible D gene TRBD1, 5 bases. Trimming stripped 7 bases from V and 8 bases from J, with 15 bases between. Germline loops: CDR1 SGHTA, CDR2 FQGTGA. CDR3 length equals 14 residues. CDR3 sequence: CASIPYGDDSPLHF. CDR3 nucleotide sequence: TGTGCCAGCATCCCTTACGGGGACGATTCACCCCTCCACTTT.

This clonotype was counted between two and nine times. The V gene is TRBV20-1, the J gene TRBJ1-5; 10 bases are shared with TRBD1. Germline assignment: CDR1 DFQATT and CDR2 SNEGSKA (reference sequence). With 0 bases clipped from V and 7 bases from J, the junction kept 9 bases outside the gene matches. CDR3 size: 16 residues. CDR3: CSAREAGDRGGQPQHF. For the CDR3, the DNA is TGCAGTGCTAGAGAGGCAGGGGACAGGGGAGGACAGCCCCAGCATTTT.

The rearrangement uses TRBV30 and TRBJ1-5; D is unclear. This CDR3 is built from 19 residues. V lost 2 bases to trimming and J lost 0 bases, with 23 bases between them. The V gene's germline CDR1 is GTSNPN and CDR2 SVGIG (reference sequence). Written as DNA, the CDR3 is TGTGCCTGGAGTTTTGGCGTCCGACCTTCTCCATATAGCAATCAGCCCCAGCATTTT. It is translated as CAWSFGVRPSPYSNQPQHF.

This clonotype turned up a few times. The chain has TRBV9 and TRBJ1-1; TRBD1 aligns across 9 bases. V lost 4 bases, J lost 0 bases, and 7 bases stayed unmatched. CDR1 is SGDLS and CDR2 is YYNGEE in the germline V gene. The CDR3 covers 16 residues. CDR3 loop: CASSPRTGAMNTEAFF. The DNA of the CDR3 is TGTGCCAGCAGCCCAAGGACAGGGGCCATGAACACTGAAGCTTTCTTT.

This clonotype was counted only a few times. J is TRBJ1-5 and V is TRBV4-1; no clear D gene. The CDR3 sequence is 13 residues long. V was trimmed by 2 bases and J by 5 bases, leaving 7 bases between them. Germline lookup yields CDR1 MGHRA and CDR2 YSYEKL. The DNA for the CDR3 is TGCGCCAGCAGCCAATCGAGGGATCAGCCCCAGCATTTT. This codes for CASSQSRDQPQHF.

This clonotype was observed at least ten times. The J gene is TRBJ1-5, the V gene TRBV24-1; D call uncertain. Germline V gene data show CDR1 as KGHDR and CDR2 as SFDVKD. V gave up 3 bases and J gave up 0 bases, with 8 bases separating them. This CDR3 contains 15 residues. CDR3 nucleotides: TGTGCCACCAGTGATACAGCTTATAGCAATCAGCCCCAGCATTTT. Translating it yields CATSDTAYSNQPQHF.

This clonotype has only a few counts. The CDR3 protein is CASSLADTGLVGDTQYF. The CDR3 bases are TGTGCCAGCAGCTTAGCGGATACCGGACTAGTCGGGGATACGCAGTATTTT. The V call is TRBV7-9, the J call TRBJ2-3, with 7 bases identical to TRBD2. Unmatched junction bases numbered 12, after V lost 0 bases and J lost 6 bases. Germline-derived CDR1 and CDR2 are SEHNR and FQNEAQ (reference sequence). The CDR3 spans 17 residues.

This clonotype showed up just once. The CDR3 loop is CASSLGVAGGREGDTQYF. The CDR3 DNA sequence: TGTGCCAGCAGTTTAGGGGTGGCAGGGGGCCGGGAGGGAGATACGCAGTATTTT. The gene calls are TRBV28 and TRBJ2-3; perhaps D is TRBD1 or TRBD2 (8 bases each). Looked up from germline, CDR1 is MDHEN and CDR2 is SYDVKM. The CDR3 runs to 18 residues. Trimming removed 2 bases from V and 5 bases from J, with 23 bases in between.

The J gene is TRBJ1-1, the V gene TRBV6-1; D uncertain. CDR1 and CDR2 from the germline V gene are MNHNS and SASEGT. Trimming stripped 6 bases from V and 4 bases from J, with 18 bases between. There are 15 residues in the CDR3. The CDR3 protein is CASRMTLGLPTEAFF. The CDR3 DNA sequence: TGTGCCAGCAGGATGACACTGGGATTGCCCACTGAAGCTTTCTTT.

This chain uses TRBV19 with TRBJ2-1, with TRBD2 identical over 10 bases. Germline V gene lookup returns CDR1 LNHDA and CDR2 SQIVND (reference sequence). The CDR3 has 20 amino acids. The V gene end was trimmed by 6 bases and the J gene end by 0 bases; junction bases not matched to a gene: 17. The CDR3 sequence is CASSDPRLSGLASSYNEQFF. In nucleotides, the CDR3 is TGTGCCAGTAGCGACCCAAGACTGTCGGGACTAGCGAGCTCCTACAATGAGCAGTTCTTC.

This chain uses TRBV15 with TRBJ1-5; D unresolved. Germline CDR1 and CDR2: LNHNV and YYDKDF (reference sequence). Trimming removed 0 bases at V and 6 bases at J, with 6 bases between. The CDR3 spans 13 residues. CDR3: CATSRDRSQPQHF. The CDR3 nucleotides read TGTGCCACCAGCAGAGATCGGAGTCAGCCCCAGCATTTT.

V gene TRBV7-3 combines with J gene TRBJ1-6, with D possibly matching TRBD1 (5 bases). Trimming shortened V by 6 bases and J by 2 bases, and 11 bases separated the two germline ends. The CDR3 is 15 residues long. CDR1 is SGHTA and CDR2 is FQGTGA in the germline V gene. The CDR3 region has the DNA TGTGCCAGCAGGTTGGGGGACGCCTATAATTCACCCCTCCACTTT. Translated, it gives CASRLGDAYNSPLHF.

This clonotype was detected only a few times. The chain has TRBV28 and TRBJ1-5; D is unclear. There are 15 residues in the CDR3. Between the trimmed V and J ends, which lost 6 bases and 0 bases, there was a span of 12 bases. The germline CDR1 and CDR2 sequences are MDHEN and SYDVKM. This chain's CDR3 is CASRPADYSNQPQHF. The DNA of the CDR3 is TGTGCCAGCAGGCCAGCGGACTATAGCAATCAGCCCCAGCATTTT.

This clonotype came up many times. The V call is TRBV6-2 or TRBV6-3, the J call TRBJ2-2; 8 nucleotides line up with TRBD1. The V gene's germline CDR1 is MNHEY and CDR2 SVGEGT. The CDR3 is made up of 13 amino acids. With V trimmed by 6 bases and J by 3 bases, 0 bases remained unmatched. The CDR3 loop is CASRTGDTGELFF. DNA of the CDR3: TGTGCCAGCAGGACAGGGGACACCGGGGAGCTGTTTTTT.

This clonotype was observed at least ten times. This chain joins TRBV7-2 and TRBJ2-3, with D perhaps TRBD2 (6 bases). The CDR3 contains 16 residues. The V end lost 3 bases, the J end lost 2 bases, and 15 bases lay between the germline ends. Germline-derived CDR1 and CDR2 are SGHTA and FQGNSA. The chain's CDR3 is CASSFSRDSHTDTQYF. The CDR3 region has the DNA TGTGCCAGCAGCTTCAGCCGGGACTCTCACACAGATACGCAGTATTTT.

This clonotype appeared a few times. The chain joins TRBV5-4 to TRBJ2-2, with D tentatively TRBD1 (5 bases). CDR3 length: 15 amino acids. V lost 2 bases to trimming and J lost 4 bases, with 12 bases between them. The germline CDR1 and CDR2 sequences are SGHNT and YYREEE (reference sequence). The CDR3 sequence is CASSLTTEFTGELFF. In DNA, the CDR3 is TGTGCCAGCAGCTTAACGACAGAATTCACCGGGGAGCTGTTTTTT.

In its sample, this clonotype was seen a few times. The rearrangement links TRBV5-1 to TRBJ1-1; no clear D. CDR3 length: 12 residues. With 5 bases removed from V and 3 bases from J, the gap between germline ends came to 8 bases. Germline V gene sequence: CDR1 SGHRS, CDR2 YFSETQ. The CDR3 loop reads CASRIGDTEAFF. Here the CDR3 DNA reads TGCGCCAGCAGAATTGGGGACACTGAAGCTTTCTTT. The variable domain in full, with the rest retrieved from reference TRBV5-1 and TRBJ1-1, is KAGVTQTPRYLIKTRGQQVTLSCSPISGHRSVSWYQQTPGQGLQFLFEYFSETQRNKGNFPGRFSGRQFSNSRSEMNVSTLELGDSALYLCASRIGDTEAFFGQGTRLTVV.

The chain links TRBV4-3 to TRBJ1-6, with D unresolved. The germline gives CDR1 LGHNA, CDR2 YSLEER. The CDR3 loop spans 15 amino acids. V lost 0 bases, J lost 7 bases, and 10 bases lay in between. CDR3 sequence (DNA): TGCGCCAGCAGCCAAGATCCCGAACAGAATTCACCCCTCCACTTT. Its protein is CASSQDPEQNSPLHF.

The chain combines TRBV29-1 with TRBJ2-1; D uncertain. With 7 bases removed from V and 8 bases from J, the gap between germline ends came to 18 bases. This CDR3 has 13 residues. CDR1 and CDR2 (germline): SQVTM, ANQGSEA. CDR3 sequence reads: CSAVGVKYYEQFF. CDR3 nucleotide sequence: TGCAGCGCCGTTGGGGTAAAGTACTATGAGCAGTTCTTC.

This clonotype was seen a few times. This rearrangement joins TRBV12-3 or TRBV12-4 to TRBJ2-1; D ambiguous. The CDR3 runs to 12 residues. V was trimmed by 4 bases and J by 6 bases, leaving 7 bases between them. As DNA, the CDR3 is TGTGCCAGCAGTTCGGTGTTCAATGAGCAGTTCTTC. It translates to CASSSVFNEQFF.